A single sample gave rise to the 4 T cell receptor beta chains below, sequenced in a study of CD4 and CD8 cells across lung adenocarcinoma regions. TCRdb re-called the PCR reads through MiXCR, storing one row per CDR3 protein. Counted here are tens of thousands of distinct CDR3 sequences, roughly half occurring once; the ten biggest clones make up almost 50%. The specimen was CD8+ T cells from the center of a lung tumor. Source of these receptors: a male donor with lung adenocarcinoma. The CD4 and CD8 labels of this study may be unreliable.

This clonotype was picked up many times. This chain joins TRBV4-1 and TRBJ2-1; 11 bases align to TRBD2. This CDR3 spans 11 amino acids. Germline values: CDR1 MGHRA, CDR2 YSYEKL. The V and J ends lost 11 bases and 10 bases, in that order; junction bases with no gene match: 4. Written as DNA, the CDR3 is TGCGCCGGGGGACTAGCGGACGAGCAGTTCTTC. Amino acids: CAGGLADEQFF.

This clonotype has just a few counts. The rearrangement links TRBV3-1 to TRBJ2-1, with TRBD2 matching over 8 bases. Near its end, the DNA agrees better with TRBJ2-7, so the J call may be wrong. In germline, CDR1 is LGHDT, CDR2 YNNKEL (reference sequence). This CDR3 has 15 residues. The CDR3 sequence: CASTPGSGTRYEQYF. For the CDR3, the DNA is TGTGCCAGCACCCCGGGTAGCGGGACGAGGTACGAGCAGTACTTC.

This clonotype was observed many times. The chain recombines TRBV11-3 with TRBJ1-2, with unresolved D. CDR3 length: 12 amino acids. Trimming took 5 bases from V and 6 from J, leaving 10 bases between them. Germline-derived CDR1 and CDR2 are SGHNT and YENEEA. CDR3 nucleotide sequence: TGTGCCAGCAGCCAGACCCTCGATGGCTACACCTTC. It specifies CASSQTLDGYTF.

The V gene is TRBV11-1, the J gene TRBJ2-1; no clear D. Germline V gives CDR1 SGHAT, CDR2 FQDESV (reference sequence). Between the trimmed V and J ends, which lost 3 bases and 6 bases, there was a span of 9 bases. The CDR3 spans 13 residues. The CDR3 nucleotides are TGTGCCAGCAGCTTTGTTGGAAGCAATGAGCAGTTCTTC. It is translated as CASSFVGSNEQFF.